The next 24 T cell receptor beta chains were all read from a single sample in a study of beta chain features in type 1 diabetes. Sequencing targeted expressed TCRB transcripts, as all isolated RNA had been reverse transcribed. Clones were sequenced by immunoSEQ multiplex PCR, and TCRdb holds only the in-frame ones, with some missing. The sample includes hundreds of thousands of clones, around 15% of them seen just once. Source material: naive CD4+ T cells from blood. Receptors originate from a man younger than 30 in good health.

The gene calls are TRBV11-3 and TRBJ2-2, with D perhaps matching TRBD1 or TRBD2 (6 bases each). The length of the CDR3 is 16 residues. Germline CDR1 is SGHNT and CDR2 is YENEEA. The ends were cut back, 4 bases at V and 3 bases at J, with 15 bases in the middle. The CDR3 DNA reads TGTGCCAGCAGCTCCTTGGGGGGCGCGGACACCGGGGAGCTGTTTTTT. Its protein is CASSSLGGADTGELFF.

The table lists this clone with a few counts. The rearrangement uses TRBV7-9 and TRBJ2-3; D possibly corresponds to TRBD2 (6 bases). Deletions cut 5 bases from V and 9 bases from J, with 6 bases between. The CDR3 totals 10 residues. The germline V gene has CDR1 SEHNR and CDR2 FQNEAQ (reference sequence). Here the CDR3 DNA reads TGTGCCAGCAGCGGGGGGACGCAGTATTTT. Its translation: CASSGGTQYF.

This clone occurred a few times. The V gene is TRBV2, the J gene TRBJ1-2, with unresolved D. Germline V CDR1 and CDR2: SNHLY, FYNNEI. V dropped 3 bases and J dropped 0 bases, with 11 bases sitting between them. The CDR3 loop spans 15 amino acids. The CDR3 DNA follows: TGTGCCAGCAGTGAGATCGGACGCCCTAACTATGGCTACACCTTC. Protein sequence: CASSEIGRPNYGYTF.

The chain joins TRBV7-2 to TRBJ1-1; no clear D. The CDR3 has 13 residues. Trimming removed 5 bases at V and 3 bases at J, with 10 bases between. Germline V CDR1 and CDR2: SGHTA, FQGNSA. The CDR3, as DNA: TGTGCCAGCAGCCCGGGGAGAGACACTGAAGCTTTCTTT. It is translated as CASSPGRDTEAFF.

The V and J genes are TRBV9 and TRBJ2-2; D is unresolved. CDR1 is SGDLS and CDR2 is YYNGEE in the germline V gene. This CDR3 spans 11 amino acids. V shed 5 bases and J shed 5 bases, with 4 bases lying between them. The CDR3 protein is CASRGTGELFF. CDR3 bases: TGTGCCAGCAGGGGAACCGGGGAGCTGTTTTTT.

This clone was counted a few times. The chain joins TRBV9 to TRBJ2-3; 7 positions agree with TRBD2. The CDR3 is made up of 15 amino acids. Looked up from germline, CDR1 is SGDLS and CDR2 is YYNGEE. The ends lost 4 bases at V and 4 bases at J; junction bases unmatched: 9. This CDR3 is CASSLREGVADTQYF. In DNA, the CDR3 is TGTGCCAGCAGCCTTAGGGAGGGAGTAGCAGATACGCAGTATTTT.

This clone was found a few times. The chain joins TRBV20-1 to TRBJ1-2; D gene uncertain. The germline V gene has CDR1 DFQATT and CDR2 SNEGSKA (reference sequence). The CDR3 has 10 amino acids. Trimming pared 6 bases from V and 7 bases from J, leaving 9 bases between. In nucleotides, the CDR3 is TGCAGTGCAATCAAGGGTGGCTACACCTTC. It codes for CSAIKGGYTF.

The CDR3 sequence is CSVDWRNTGELFF. The DNA for the CDR3 is TGCAGCGTTGATTGGCGGAACACCGGGGAGCTGTTTTTT. The chain links TRBV29-1 to TRBJ2-2; D gene ambiguous. CDR3 size: 13 residues. The V gene's germline CDR1 is SQVTM and CDR2 ANQGSEA. The ends were cut back, 3 bases at V and 1 base at J, with 6 bases in the middle.

The chain is built from TRBV7-2 and TRBJ2-7, with TRBD1 matching over 10 bases. J was trimmed by 9 bases and V by 5 bases; bases with no gene match: 13. The germline V gene encodes CDR1 SGHTA and CDR2 FQGNSA. This CDR3 comprises 15 residues. CDR3 nucleotides: TGTGCCAGCAGCCTCGCTGACAGGGGGCGGAGGGGGCAGTACTTC. Protein product: CASSLADRGRRGQYF.

This clone was observed a handful of times. The V call is TRBV11-2, the J call TRBJ2-7; D may be TRBD1 or TRBD2 (5 bases each). Looked up from germline, CDR1 is SGHAT and CDR2 is FQNNGV. V shed 0 bases and J shed 0 bases, with 9 bases lying between them. This CDR3 region has 15 residues. This CDR3 reads CASSLEGVTSYEQYF. In DNA, the CDR3 is TGTGCCAGCAGCTTAGAGGGGGTCACCTCCTACGAGCAGTACTTC.

The chain joins TRBV9 to TRBJ2-2; D is perhaps TRBD1 or TRBD2 (5 bases each). The ends were cut back, 9 bases at V and 4 bases at J, with 16 bases in the middle. Germline V CDR1 and CDR2: SGDLS, YYNGEE. The CDR3 runs 14 residues. CDR3 nucleotide sequence: TGTGCCACCCAACAGGACCTAGCCACCGGGGAGCTGTTTTTT. Translating it yields CATQQDLATGELFF.

The chain is built from TRBV10-3 and TRBJ2-3; no firm D call. Looked up from germline, CDR1 is ENHRY and CDR2 is SYGVKD. Trimming removed 5 bases at V and 1 base at J, with 7 bases between. This CDR3 comprises 13 residues. The CDR3 nucleotides are TGTGCCATCAGTACCCAGGGCACAGATACGCAGTATTTT. It encodes CAISTQGTDTQYF.

This clone was picked up a small number of times. The V gene is TRBV10-2, the J gene TRBJ2-7, with 8 bases matching TRBD1. The CDR3 spans 15 residues. Trimming took 3 bases from V and 4 from J; bases not matched to a gene: 8. Germline CDR1 reads WSHSY; CDR2 reads SAAADI. In DNA, the CDR3 is TGCGCCAGCAGTGATAGGACAGGGTCTCGGTACGAGCAGTACTTC. Encoded protein: CASSDRTGSRYEQYF.

This clone has just a few counts. The chain recombines TRBV25-1 with TRBJ2-2; 7 positions agree with TRBD1. The germline V gene encodes CDR1 MGHDK and CDR2 SYGVNS. The CDR3 is made up of 14 amino acids. The junction had 5 bases not matched to a gene; V was cut back by 6 bases and J by 4 bases. For the CDR3, the DNA is TGTGCCAGCAGCAGAGGACAGGCCACCGGGGAGCTGTTTTTT. Its protein is CASSRGQATGELFF. Full variable domain (missing parts from reference TRBV25-1 and TRBJ2-2): EADIYQTPRYLVIGTGKKITLECSQTMGHDKMYWYQQDPGMELHLIHYSYGVNSTEKGDLSSESTVSRIRTEHFPLTLESARPSHTSQYLCASSRGQATGELFFGEGSRLTVL.

The V call is TRBV30, the J call TRBJ1-1; 7 nucleotides line up with TRBD1. Per the germline V gene, CDR1 is GTSNPN and CDR2 is SVGIG (reference sequence). The ends lost 5 bases at V and 0 bases at J; junction bases unmatched: 6. This CDR3 contains 14 residues. CDR3 sequence (DNA): TGTGCCTGGTCAGGGGGGAAAATGAACACTGAAGCTTTCTTT. This gives the protein CAWSGGKMNTEAFF.

CDR3 sequence reads: CASSVDAIRDGNIQYF. The CDR3 DNA sequence: TGTGCCAGCAGCGTAGATGCGATAAGGGACGGAAACATTCAGTACTTC. The chain joins TRBV9 to TRBJ2-4; either TRBD1 or TRBD2 may fit D (5 bases each). Germline CDR1 and CDR2: SGDLS and YYNGEE. V dropped 0 bases and J dropped 6 bases, with 16 bases sitting between them. There are 16 residues in the CDR3.

The chain has TRBV19 and TRBJ1-3, with D possibly matching TRBD1 (5 bases). There are 14 residues in the CDR3. V lost 10 bases and J lost 7, with 20 bases in between. Germline CDR1 reads LNHDA; CDR2 reads SQIVND (reference sequence). Here the CDR3 DNA reads TGTGCCACTAGACCGAGGGGAGGTGGCAACACCATATATTTT. It codes for CATRPRGGGNTIYF.

This clone has more than one count but fewer than ten. V usage is TRBV7-2 and J usage is TRBJ2-1; possibly TRBD2 for D (6 bases). Germline loops: CDR1 SGHTA, CDR2 FQGNSA. Trimming pared 5 bases from V and 9 bases from J, leaving 11 bases between. CDR3 length: 12 residues. The CDR3 DNA reads as TGTGCCAGCAGCAGCGGGTCGGGTGAGCAGTTCTTC. Translated, it gives CASSSGSGEQFF. The complete variable domain, with remaining parts taken from reference TRBV7-2 and TRBJ2-1, reads GAGVSQSPSNKVTEKGKDVELRCDPISGHTALYWYRQSLGQGLEFLIYFQGNSAPDKSGLPSDRFSAERTGGSVSTLTIQRTQQEDSAVYLCASSSGSGEQFFGPGTRLTVL.

In its sample, this clone was seen a few times. This chain joins TRBV5-6 and TRBJ1-5, with D tentatively TRBD1 (6 bases). Germline CDR1 reads SGHDT; CDR2 reads YYEEEE. Trimming left V 0 bases short and J 3 bases short, with 10 bases between. CDR3 length equals 15 residues. The CDR3 DNA reads TGTGCCAGCAGCTTGGGGACAGCGTTCAATCAGCCCCAGCATTTT. Translating gives CASSLGTAFNQPQHF.

The chain is built from TRBV6-6 and TRBJ2-4, with 8 nucleotides matching TRBD2. V shed 3 bases and J 7 bases; nucleotides not matched to a gene: 8. From germline, CDR1 is MNHNY and CDR2 SVGAGI (reference sequence). The CDR3 covers 15 residues. The CDR3 bases are TGTGCCAGCAGTTATAGAGCGGGAGCACAGAACATTCAGTACTTC. This translates into CASSYRAGAQNIQYF.

The chain uses TRBV25-1 and TRBJ2-2; TRBD2 aligns across 14 bases. V lost 3 bases, J lost 6 bases, and 9 bases stayed unmatched. The CDR3 loop spans 18 amino acids. Germline V gene data show CDR1 as MGHDK and CDR2 as SYGVNS. In DNA, the CDR3 is TGTGCCAGCAGTGACTCGACTAGCGGGAGGGCCCGGTCCGGGGAGCTGTTTTTT. Translating it yields CASSDSTSGRARSGELFF.

This clone occurred a few times. The chain links TRBV30 to TRBJ1-6, with D hard to call. CDR3 length: 13 residues. The germline V gene has CDR1 GTSNPN and CDR2 SVGIG (reference sequence). V lost 0 bases and J 8 bases, leaving 8 bases between the germline ends. The CDR3 sequence is CAWSVSVDSPLHF. CDR3 bases: TGTGCCTGGAGTGTGTCCGTGGATTCACCCCTCCACTTT. Complete variable domain (other parts from reference TRBV30 and TRBJ1-6): SQTIHQWPATLVQPVGSPLSLECTVEGTSNPNLYWYRQAAGRGLQLLFYSVGIGQISSEVPQNLSASRPQDRQFILSSKKLLLSDSGFYLCAWSVSVDSPLHFGNGTRLTVT.

In this sample, this clone turned up a few times. The J gene is TRBJ1-6, the V gene TRBV7-8; D unclear. Germline assignment: CDR1 SGHVS and CDR2 FQNEAQ. Trimming stripped 2 bases from V and 7 bases from J, with 15 bases between. This CDR3 region has 16 residues. The CDR3 nucleotides read TGTGCCAGCAGCTTACAGGCCGCGTCCCGCAATTCACCCCTCCACTTT. The encoded protein is CASSLQAASRNSPLHF.

This clone has a handful of counts. The chain uses TRBV4-1 and TRBJ2-4; D is unresolved. The CDR3 spans 14 residues. The ends were cut back, 2 bases at V and 4 bases at J, with 9 bases in the middle. In germline, CDR1 is MGHRA, CDR2 YSYEKL. The CDR3 spells CASSQRGRKNIQYF. DNA for the CDR3: TGCGCCAGCAGCCAAAGAGGCAGAAAAAACATTCAGTACTTC.